This T cell receptor (beta chain) was obtained from a study of chemoradiotherapy in HPV16-positive cancers. The table came from immunoSEQ multiplex PCR; TCRdb's copy has only in-frame clones and leaves some out. The repertoire holds more than 8,000 clones, with about 80% as singletons. This clone was observed a handful of times. Its target is unknown. Repertoires were sampled repeatedly during chemoradiotherapy. Per the germline V gene, CDR1 is SGHVS and CDR2 is FQNEAQ. J lost 9 bases, V lost 5 bases, and 13 bases had no gene match. CDR3 length equals 14 residues. General study points: HPV-specific T cells were functionally defined from only two HPV16-positive patients. HPV-responsive T-cell expansion during chemoradiotherapy was linked to improved recurrence-free survival in HPV16-positive patients. Candidate HPV-specific clones and E7-related TCR motifs grew in tumor during treatment.

The rearrangement uses TRBV7-8 and TRBJ2-7; 7 bases line up with TRBD2. This sample was gathered from a patient who underwent chemoradiotherapy. The sequence was obtained from a human donor with HPV-associated anogenital cancer. This chain's CDR3 is CASSIPGGLIRQYF. In DNA, the CDR3 is TGTGCCAGCAGCATCCCGGGGGGTCTCATACGGCAGTACTTC.